This T cell receptor (beta chain) was captured by sequencing in a study of cytomegalovirus exposure and HLA in healthy donors. The CDR3 has 12 residues. CDR1 KGHSH and CDR2 LQKENI come from the germline V gene. The V end was cut by 6 bases, the J end by 2 bases, with 4 bases between. With 60 Vbeta and 13 Jbeta primers, the PCR was carried out. Clones were sequenced by immunoSEQ multiplex PCR, and TCRdb holds only the in-frame ones, with some missing. Among around 190,000 clones listed, around 75% were seen once. The rearrangement joins TRBV18 to TRBJ2-2; D is unclear. The sample was PBMCs. This TCR came from a female donor in good health and CMV-seronegative. The CDR3, as DNA: TGTGCCAGCTCTCATAACACCGGGGAGCTGTTTTTT. Amino acids: CASSHNTGELFF. The full variable domain, rest sourced from reference TRBV18 and TRBJ2-2, is NAGVMQNPRHLVRRRGQEARLRCSPMKGHSHVYWYRQLPEEGLKFMVYLQKENIIDESGMPKERFSAEFPKEGPSILRIQQVVRGDSAAYFCASSHNTGELFFGEGSRLTVL.